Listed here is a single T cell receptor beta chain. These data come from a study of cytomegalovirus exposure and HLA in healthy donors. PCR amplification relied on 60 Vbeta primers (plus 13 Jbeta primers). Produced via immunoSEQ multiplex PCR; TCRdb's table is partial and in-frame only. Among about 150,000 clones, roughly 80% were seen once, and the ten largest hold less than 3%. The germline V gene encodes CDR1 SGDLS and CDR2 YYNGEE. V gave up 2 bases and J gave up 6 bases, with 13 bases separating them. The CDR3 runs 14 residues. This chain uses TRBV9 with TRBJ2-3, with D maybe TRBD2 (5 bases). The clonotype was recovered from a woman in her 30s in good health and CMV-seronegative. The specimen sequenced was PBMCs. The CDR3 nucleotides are TGTGCCAGCAGCGTGAGGGCCGGAAGCGATACGCAGTATTTT. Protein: CASSVRAGSDTQYF.